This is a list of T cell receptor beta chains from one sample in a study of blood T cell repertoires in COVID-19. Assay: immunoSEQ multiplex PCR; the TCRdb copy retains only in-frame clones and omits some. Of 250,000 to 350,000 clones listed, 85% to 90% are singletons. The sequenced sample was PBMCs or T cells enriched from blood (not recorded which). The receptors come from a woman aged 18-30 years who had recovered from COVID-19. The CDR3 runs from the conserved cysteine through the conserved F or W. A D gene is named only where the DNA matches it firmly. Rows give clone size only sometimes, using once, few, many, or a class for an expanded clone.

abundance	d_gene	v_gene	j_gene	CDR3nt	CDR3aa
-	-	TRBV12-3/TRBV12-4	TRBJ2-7	TGTGCCAGCAGTCTCCCAGGTGGCGAGCAGTACTTC	CASSLPGGEQYF
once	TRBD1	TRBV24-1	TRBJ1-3	TGTGCCACCAGTGATCGCAAGGACAGGCTCTCTGGAAACACCATATATTTT	CATSDRKDRLSGNTIYF
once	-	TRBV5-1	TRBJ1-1	TGCGCCAGCAGCTTGACAGGGAAGAACACTGAAGCTTTCTTT	CASSLTGKNTEAFF
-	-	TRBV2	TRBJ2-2	TGTGCCAGCAGTGGGGCAACCTCAAACACCGGGGAGCTGTTTTTT	CASSGATSNTGELFF
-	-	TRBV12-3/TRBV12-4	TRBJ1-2	TGTGCCACCCGGGGGGGGGTCGGCTACACCTTC	CATRGGVGYTF
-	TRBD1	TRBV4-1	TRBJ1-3	TGCGCCAGCAGCCAGACCGCCAGGGGGAATAGAAACACCATATATTTT	CASSQTARGNRNTIYF
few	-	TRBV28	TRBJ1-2	TGTGCCAGCAGTTTCATTCTCACTTCTACTACGAGCTACACCTTC	CASSFILTSTTSYTF
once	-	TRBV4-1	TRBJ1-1	TGCGCCAGCAGCCAAGTTGAGGGGGTCTACACTGAAGCTTTCTTT	CASSQVEGVYTEAFF
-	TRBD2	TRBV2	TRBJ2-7	TGTGCCAGCAGTGAGTTTTCGGGAGCGGGACCATACGAGCAGTACTTC	CASSEFSGAGPYEQYF
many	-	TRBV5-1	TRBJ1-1	TGCGCCAGCAGCTTGGCAGGGGAGAACACTGAAGCTTTCTTT	CASSLAGENTEAFF
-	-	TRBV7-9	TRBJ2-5	TGTGCCAGCAGCTTCATACTAGAAGGGGAGACCCAGTACTTC	CASSFILEGETQYF
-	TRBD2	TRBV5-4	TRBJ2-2	TGTGCCAGCAGAATCGGGGGGGCCGGGGAGCTGTTTTTT	CASRIGGAGELFF
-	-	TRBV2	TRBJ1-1	TGTGCCAGCAGTGAAGTTGCTCCAGACACTGAAGCTTTCTTT	CASSEVAPDTEAFF
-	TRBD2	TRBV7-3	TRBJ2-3	TGTGCCAGCAGCTTAACAAGTCGGACTAGTCGGGCGGATACGCAGTATTTT	CASSLTSRTSRADTQYF
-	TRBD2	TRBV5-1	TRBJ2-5	TGCGCCAGCCAAAGGTGGGCTAGCGGGGGGGCGTCAGAGACCCAGTACTTC	CASQRWASGGASETQYF
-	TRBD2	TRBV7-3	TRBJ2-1	TGTGCCAGCAGCTTATTGCTAGCGGGGTACAATGAGCAGTTCTTC	CASSLLLAGYNEQFF
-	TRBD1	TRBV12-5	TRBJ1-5	TGTGCTAGTGGTTTGCACCCACCCGGACAGGGGGTTTTCCATAGCAATCAGCCCCAGCATTTT	CASGLHPPGQGVFHSNQPQHF
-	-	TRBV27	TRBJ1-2	TGTGCCAGCAGTCTCACACCGGAGATTTTCTATGGCTACACCTTC	CASSLTPEIFYGYTF
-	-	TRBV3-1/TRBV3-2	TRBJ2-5	TGTGCCAGCAGCCAAGTCGAGGAGGGGACCCAGTACTTC	CASSQVEEGTQYF
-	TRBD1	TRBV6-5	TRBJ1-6	TGTGCCAGCAGAACCGACAGGGGGCGTAATTCACCCCTCCACTTT	CASRTDRGRNSPLHF
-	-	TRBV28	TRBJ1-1	TGTGCCAGCAGTCCACAGACAGATTATAACACTGAAGCTTTCTTT	CASSPQTDYNTEAFF
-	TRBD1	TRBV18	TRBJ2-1	TGTGCCAGCTCACCCCCACAGGGGGCGAAATACAATGAGCAGTTCTTC	CASSPPQGAKYNEQFF
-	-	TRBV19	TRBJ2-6	TGTGCCAGTAGTCGGGGTACCTCTGGGGCCAACGTCCTGACTTTC	CASSRGTSGANVLTF
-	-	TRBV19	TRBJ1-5	TGTGCCAGCCTTGGGGCCCCAAATCAGCCCCAGCATTTT	CASLGAPNQPQHF
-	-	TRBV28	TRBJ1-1	TGTGCCAGTTTCCGGGACACTGAAGCTTTCTTT	CASFRDTEAFF
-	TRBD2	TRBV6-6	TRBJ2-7	TGTGCCAGCAGTCACAGGCCGCTAGCGGGGACATCCTCCTACGAGCAGTACTTC	CASSHRPLAGTSSYEQYF
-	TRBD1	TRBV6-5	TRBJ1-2	TGTGCCAGCAGTTACCGCACAGGGGGCTATGGCTACACCTTC	CASSYRTGGYGYTF
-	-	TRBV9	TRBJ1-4	TGTGCCAGCAGCGTAGGGAATGAGGCGTTTGAAAAACTGTTTTTT	CASSVGNEAFEKLFF
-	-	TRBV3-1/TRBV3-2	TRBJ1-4	TGTGCCAGCAGCCAAGCGGCAGTCTCGCGAGGTGAAAAACTGTTTTTT	CASSQAAVSRGEKLFF
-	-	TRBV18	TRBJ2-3	TGTGCCAGCTCGGCGGGCGGGGGCACAGATACGCAGTATTTT	CASSAGGGTDTQYF
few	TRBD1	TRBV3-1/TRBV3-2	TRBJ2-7	TGTGCCAGCAGCCAAGGGCAGCAGGGGGAGAACTTC	CASSQGQQGENF
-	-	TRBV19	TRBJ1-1	TGTGCCAGTAAAGGGATGTACGGGGGAGGCACTGAAGCTTTCTTT	CASKGMYGGGTEAFF
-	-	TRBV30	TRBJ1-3	TGTGCCTGGAGAGCCCCGCCAGGAGGTGGGAACACCATATATTTT	CAWRAPPGGGNTIYF
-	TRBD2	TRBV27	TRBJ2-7	TGTGCCAGCAGTTTATCCCGGACTAGCGCGTACGAGCAGTACTTC	CASSLSRTSAYEQYF
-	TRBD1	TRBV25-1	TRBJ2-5	TGTGCCAGCGGAACCGGGACAGGGTTTGAGACCCAGTACTTC	CASGTGTGFETQYF
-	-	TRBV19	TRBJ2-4	TGTGCCAGTAGTATAGGAAGGGGTCGAAAGTACTTC	CASSIGRGRKYF
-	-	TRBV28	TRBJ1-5	TGTGCCAGTGATGGGAGATCAAATCAGCCCCAGCATTTT	CASDGRSNQPQHF
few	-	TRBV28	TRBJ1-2	TGTGCCAGCAGTTTCAGGGGTCAGCTTAACTATGGCTACACCTTC	CASSFRGQLNYGYTF